Sequencing of this TCR beta chain was carried out in a study of blood T cell repertoires in COVID-19. Study-level information: Spain, Italy and the United States supplied samples that represented acute and convalescent COVID-19. The analysed material was cDNA or gDNA that came from T cells, B-cell-depleted T cells, or PBMCs.

Individuals drawn from about two dozen US areas were roughly 18 to 100 years old. Clones were read by immunoSEQ multiplex PCR, and TCRdb kept only the in-frame ones, dropping some. This repertoire shows a few hundred thousand clones, around nine tenths found once; its top ten account for more than 1.5%. This sequence originates from a woman aged 60-75 years who had recovered from COVID-19. The sample was PBMCs or T cells enriched from blood (not recorded which).

The CDR3 nucleotides read TGTGCCACGTTCGGGGAGATGGATCAGCCCCAGCATTTT. Protein sequence: CATFGEMDQPQHF. This rearrangement joins TRBV19 to TRBJ1-5, with unresolved D. V gave up 10 bases and J gave up 5 bases, with 15 bases separating them. The CDR3 contains 13 residues. Germline V gene lookup returns CDR1 LNHDA and CDR2 SQIVND (reference sequence). Variable domain in full (rest from reference TRBV19 and TRBJ1-5): DGGITQSPKYLFRKEGQNVTLSCEQNLNHDAMYWYRQDPGQGLRLIYYSQIVNDFQKGDIAEGYSVSREKKESFPLTVTSAQKNPTAFYLCATFGEMDQPQHFGDGTRLSIL.